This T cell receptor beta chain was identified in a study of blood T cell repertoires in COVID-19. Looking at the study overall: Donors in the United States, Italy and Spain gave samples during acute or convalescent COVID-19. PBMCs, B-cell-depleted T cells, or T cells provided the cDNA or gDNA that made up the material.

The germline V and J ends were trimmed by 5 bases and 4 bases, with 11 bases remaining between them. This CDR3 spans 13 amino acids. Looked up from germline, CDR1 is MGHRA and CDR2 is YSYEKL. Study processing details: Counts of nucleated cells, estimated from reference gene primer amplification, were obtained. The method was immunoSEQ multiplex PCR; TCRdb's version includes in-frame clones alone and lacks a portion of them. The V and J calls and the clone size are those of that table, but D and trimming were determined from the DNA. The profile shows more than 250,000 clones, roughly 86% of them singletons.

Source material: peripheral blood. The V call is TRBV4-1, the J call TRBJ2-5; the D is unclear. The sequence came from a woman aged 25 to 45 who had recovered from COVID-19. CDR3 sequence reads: CASSEVAVETQYF. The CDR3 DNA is TGCGCCAGCAGCGAGGTCGCGGTAGAGACCCAGTACTTC.